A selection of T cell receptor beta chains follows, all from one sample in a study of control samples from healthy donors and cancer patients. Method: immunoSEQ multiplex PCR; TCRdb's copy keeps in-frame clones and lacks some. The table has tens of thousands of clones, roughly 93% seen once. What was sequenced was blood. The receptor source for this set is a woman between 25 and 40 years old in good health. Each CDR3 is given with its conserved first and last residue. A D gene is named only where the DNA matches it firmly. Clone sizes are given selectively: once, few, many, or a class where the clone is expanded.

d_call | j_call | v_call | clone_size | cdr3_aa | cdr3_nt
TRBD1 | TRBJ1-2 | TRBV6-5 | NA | CASRPQGAQSYGYTF | TGTGCCAGCAGACCCCAGGGGGCGCAGAGCTATGGCTACACCTTC
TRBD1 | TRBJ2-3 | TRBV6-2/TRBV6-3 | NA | CASSYSTGTDTQYF | TGTGCCAGCAGTTATTCGACAGGGACGGATACGCAGTATTTT
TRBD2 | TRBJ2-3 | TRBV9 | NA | CASSYTSGETDTQYF | TGTGCCAGCAGCTACACTAGCGGGGAGACAGATACGCAGTATTTT
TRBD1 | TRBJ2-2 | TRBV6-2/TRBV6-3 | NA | CASSYSGQGATGELFF | TGTGCCAGCAGTTACTCAGGCCAGGGGGCTACCGGGGAGCTGTTTTTT
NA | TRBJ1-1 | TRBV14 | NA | CASSATEGTEAFF | TGTGCCAGCAGCGCCACAGAGGGGACTGAAGCTTTCTTT
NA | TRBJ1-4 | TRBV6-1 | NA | CASSRTRTEKLFF | TGTGCCAGCAGCCGGACAAGGACTGAAAAACTGTTTTTT
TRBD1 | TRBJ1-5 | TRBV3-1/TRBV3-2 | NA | CASSQAGGGQPQHF | TGTGCCAGCAGCCAAGCAGGGGGCGGACAGCCCCAGCATTTT
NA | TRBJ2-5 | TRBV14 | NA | CASSQEYPTGLWLNQETQYF | TGTGCCAGCAGCCAAGAATACCCCACCGGATTATGGTTAAACCAAGAGACCCAGTACTTC
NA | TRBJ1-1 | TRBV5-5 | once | CASSPWGLVEAFF | TGTGCCAGCAGCCCCTGGGGGCTGGTTGAAGCTTTCTTT
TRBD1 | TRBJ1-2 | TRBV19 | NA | CASSTGVVYGYTF | TGTGCCAGTTCGACAGGGGTCGTCTATGGCTACACCTTC
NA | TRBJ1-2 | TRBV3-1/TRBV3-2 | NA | CASSQGGASNYGYTF | TGTGCCAGCAGCCAAGGGGGGGCGTCGAACTATGGCTACACCTTC
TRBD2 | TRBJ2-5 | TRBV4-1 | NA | CASSRGLAGVETQYF | TGCGCCAGCAGCCGAGGACTAGCGGGGGTCGAGACCCAGTACTTC
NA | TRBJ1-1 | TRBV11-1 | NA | CASSFQGNTEAFF | TGTGCCAGCAGCTTCCAGGGGAACACTGAAGCTTTCTTT
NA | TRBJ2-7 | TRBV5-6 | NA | CASSLAALPYEQYF | TGTGCCAGCAGCTTGGCAGCCCTTCCCTACGAGCAGTACTTC
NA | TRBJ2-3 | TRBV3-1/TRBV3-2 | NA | CASSQESDTQYF | TGTGCCAGCAGCCAAGAGTCGGATACGCAGTATTTT
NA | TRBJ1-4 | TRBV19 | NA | CASSRRTPTTGNEKLFF | TGTGCCAGTAGTAGAAGGACACCCACCACGGGAAATGAAAAACTGTTTTTT
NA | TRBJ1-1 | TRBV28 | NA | CASSLDRGSPGGAFF | TGTGCCAGCAGTCTAGACCGAGGGTCCCCCGGGGGAGCTTTCTTT
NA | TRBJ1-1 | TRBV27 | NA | CASSLGGPRYTEAFF | TGTGCCAGCAGTTTAGGGGGTCCACGCTACACTGAAGCTTTCTTT
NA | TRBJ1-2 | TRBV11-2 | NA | CASTSTDGDGYTF | TGTGCCAGCACCAGCACGGACGGGGACGGCTACACCTTC
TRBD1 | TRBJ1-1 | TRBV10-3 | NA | CAISDGQGSGAFF | TGTGCCATCAGTGACGGACAGGGGTCGGGGGCTTTCTTT